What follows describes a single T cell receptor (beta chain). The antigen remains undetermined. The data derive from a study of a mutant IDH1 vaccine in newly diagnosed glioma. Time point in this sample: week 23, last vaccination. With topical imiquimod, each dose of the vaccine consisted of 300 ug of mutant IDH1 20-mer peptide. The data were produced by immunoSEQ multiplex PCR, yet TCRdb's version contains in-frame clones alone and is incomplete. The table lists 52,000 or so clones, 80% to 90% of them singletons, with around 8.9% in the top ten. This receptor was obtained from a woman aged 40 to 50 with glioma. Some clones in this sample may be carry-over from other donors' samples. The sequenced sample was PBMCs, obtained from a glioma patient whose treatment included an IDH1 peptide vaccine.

The CDR3 here is CASSSGVRTVYGYTF. The CDR3, as DNA: TGCGCCAGCAGCTCGGGGGTTCGGACAGTCTATGGCTACACCTTC. This rearrangement joins TRBV5-1 to TRBJ1-2, with a weak D call TRBD1 (6 bases). This CDR3 comprises 15 residues. Trimming left V 3 bases short and J 4 bases short, with 16 bases between. The germline CDR1 and CDR2 sequences are SGHRS and YFSETQ. Full variable domain (missing parts from reference TRBV5-1 and TRBJ1-2): KAGVTQTPRYLIKTRGQQVTLSCSPISGHRSVSWYQQTPGQGLQFLFEYFSETQRNKGNFPGRFSGRQFSNSRSEMNVSTLELGDSALYLCASSSGVRTVYGYTFGSGTRLTVV.